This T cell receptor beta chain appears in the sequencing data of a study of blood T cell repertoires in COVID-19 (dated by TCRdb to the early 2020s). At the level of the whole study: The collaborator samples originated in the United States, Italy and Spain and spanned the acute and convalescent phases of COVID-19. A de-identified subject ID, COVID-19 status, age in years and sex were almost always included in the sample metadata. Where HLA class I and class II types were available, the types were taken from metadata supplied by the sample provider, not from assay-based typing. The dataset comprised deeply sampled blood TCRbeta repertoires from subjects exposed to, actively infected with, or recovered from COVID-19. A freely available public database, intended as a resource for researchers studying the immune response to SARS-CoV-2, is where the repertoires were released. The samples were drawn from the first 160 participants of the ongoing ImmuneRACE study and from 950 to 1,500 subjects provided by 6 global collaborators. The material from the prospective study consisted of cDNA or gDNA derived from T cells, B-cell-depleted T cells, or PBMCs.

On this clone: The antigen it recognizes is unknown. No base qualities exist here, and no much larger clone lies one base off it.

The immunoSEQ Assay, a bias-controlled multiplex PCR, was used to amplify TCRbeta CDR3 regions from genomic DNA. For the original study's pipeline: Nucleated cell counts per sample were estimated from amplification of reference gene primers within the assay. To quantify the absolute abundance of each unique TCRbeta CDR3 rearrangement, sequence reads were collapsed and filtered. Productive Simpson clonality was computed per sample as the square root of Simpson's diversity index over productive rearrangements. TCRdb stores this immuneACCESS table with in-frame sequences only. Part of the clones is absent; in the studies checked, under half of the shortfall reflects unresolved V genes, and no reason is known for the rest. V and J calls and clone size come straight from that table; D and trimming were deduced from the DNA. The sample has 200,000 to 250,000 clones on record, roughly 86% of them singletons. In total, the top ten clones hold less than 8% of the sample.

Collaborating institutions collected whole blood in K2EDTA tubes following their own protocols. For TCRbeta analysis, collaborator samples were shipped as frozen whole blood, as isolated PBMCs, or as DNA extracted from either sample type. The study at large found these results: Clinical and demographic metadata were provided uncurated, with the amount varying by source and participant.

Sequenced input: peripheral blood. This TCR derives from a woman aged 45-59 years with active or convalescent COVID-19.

The CDR3: CASSVGLANEQYF. The sequence in DNA is TGCGCCAGCAGCGTGGGACTAGCGAACGAGCAGTACTTC. This sequence uses TRBV5-1 and TRBJ2-7, with 10 bases in between that match TRBD2. V is trimmed back by 4 bases and J by 5 bases, and the junction contains 3 bases that no gene match accounts for. The cysteine opens and the phenylalanine closes a CDR3 of 13 amino acids. The DNA shown is the 39-base CDR3, in frame from base 1. As encoded in the germline V gene, CDR1 is SGHRS while CDR2 is YFSETQ.